These 3 T cell receptor beta chains originate from one sample sequenced in a study of cytomegalovirus exposure and HLA in healthy donors. The PCR used 60 Vbeta and 13 Jbeta primers. The protocol was immunoSEQ multiplex PCR, while the TCRdb copy is restricted to in-frame clones and leaves out a portion. The table lists roughly 120,000 clones, 8.5% to 10% of them singletons. The specimen was PBMCs. These receptor sequences come from a man aged 25 to 40 in good health and CMV-seronegative.

CDR3 in DNA: TGTGCCAGCAGCCAAAACAGGGATCGCTACACCTTC. It yields the protein CASSQNRDRYTF. The V call is TRBV5-4, the J call TRBJ1-2; D is possibly TRBD1 (6 bases). CDR1 is SGHNT and CDR2 is YYREEE in the germline V gene (reference sequence). V was clipped by 4 bases and J by 9 bases, with 13 bases between them. The CDR3 loop spans 12 amino acids.

The V call is TRBV5-1, the J call TRBJ2-1, with a tentative D call TRBD2 (6 bases). The CDR3 loop spans 15 amino acids. The V gene lost 2 bases and the J gene lost 4 bases, with 13 bases spanning the gap. Germline assignment: CDR1 SGHRS and CDR2 YFSETQ. DNA of the CDR3: TGCGCCAGCAGCTTAACTTGGGACTCTTACAATGAGCAGTTCTTC. Translated: CASSLTWDSYNEQFF.

The V gene is TRBV5-4, the J gene TRBJ1-1, with D unresolved. The V gene's germline CDR1 is SGHNT and CDR2 YYREEE (reference sequence). V lost 0 bases and J 3 bases, leaving 12 bases between the germline ends. The CDR3 covers 15 residues. CDR3 region: CASSLELAVDTEAFF. For the CDR3, the DNA is TGTGCCAGCAGCTTGGAACTTGCCGTAGACACTGAAGCTTTCTTT. The variable domain in full, with the rest retrieved from reference TRBV5-4 and TRBJ1-1, is ETGVTQSPTHLIKTRGQQVTLRCSSQSGHNTVSWYQQALGQGPQFIFQYYREEENGRGNFPPRFSGLQFPNYSSELNVNALELDDSALYLCASSLELAVDTEAFFGQGTRLTVV.